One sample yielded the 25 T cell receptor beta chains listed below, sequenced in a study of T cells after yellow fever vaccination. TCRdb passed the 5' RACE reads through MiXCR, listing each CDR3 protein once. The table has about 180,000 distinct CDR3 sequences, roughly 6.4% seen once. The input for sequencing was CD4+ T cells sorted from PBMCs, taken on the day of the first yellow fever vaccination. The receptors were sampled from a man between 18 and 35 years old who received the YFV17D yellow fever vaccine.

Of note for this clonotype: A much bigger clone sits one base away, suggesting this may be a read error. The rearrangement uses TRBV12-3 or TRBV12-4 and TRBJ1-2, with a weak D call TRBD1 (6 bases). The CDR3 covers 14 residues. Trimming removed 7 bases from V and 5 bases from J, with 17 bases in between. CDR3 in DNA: TGTGCCAGCACCCTTGGGGGGGCCAAATATGGCTACACCTTC. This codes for CASTLGGAKYGYTF.

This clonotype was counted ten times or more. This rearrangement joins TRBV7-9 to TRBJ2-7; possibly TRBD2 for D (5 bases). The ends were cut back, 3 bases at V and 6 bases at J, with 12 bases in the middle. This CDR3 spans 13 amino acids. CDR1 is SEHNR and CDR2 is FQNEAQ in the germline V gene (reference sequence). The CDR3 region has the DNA TGTGCCAGCAGCTTGGAACTAGTAACCGAGCAGTACTTC. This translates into CASSLELVTEQYF.

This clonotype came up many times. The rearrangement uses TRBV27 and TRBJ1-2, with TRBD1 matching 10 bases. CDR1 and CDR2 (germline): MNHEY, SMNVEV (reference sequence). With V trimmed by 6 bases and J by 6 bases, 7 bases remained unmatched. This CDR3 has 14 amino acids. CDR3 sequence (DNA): TGTGCCAGCAGAAGACAGGGGGCAGGAGATGGCTACACCTTC. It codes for CASRRQGAGDGYTF.

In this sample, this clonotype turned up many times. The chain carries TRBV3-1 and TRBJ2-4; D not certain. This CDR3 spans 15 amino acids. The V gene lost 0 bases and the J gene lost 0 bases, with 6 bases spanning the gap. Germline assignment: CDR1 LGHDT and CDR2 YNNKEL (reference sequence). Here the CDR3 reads CASSQDLLAKNIQYF. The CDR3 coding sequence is TGTGCCAGCAGCCAAGATCTGCTAGCCAAAAACATTCAGTACTTC.

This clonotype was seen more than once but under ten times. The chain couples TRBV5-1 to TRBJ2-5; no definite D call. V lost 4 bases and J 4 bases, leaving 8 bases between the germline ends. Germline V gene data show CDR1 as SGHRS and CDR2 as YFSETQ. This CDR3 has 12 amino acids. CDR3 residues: CASSPGIETQYF. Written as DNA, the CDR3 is TGCGCCAGCAGCCCGGGTATAGAGACCCAGTACTTC. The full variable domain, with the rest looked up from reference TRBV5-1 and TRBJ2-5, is KAGVTQTPRYLIKTRGQQVTLSCSPISGHRSVSWYQQTPGQGLQFLFEYFSETQRNKGNFPGRFSGRQFSNSRSEMNVSTLELGDSALYLCASSPGIETQYFGPGTRLLVL.

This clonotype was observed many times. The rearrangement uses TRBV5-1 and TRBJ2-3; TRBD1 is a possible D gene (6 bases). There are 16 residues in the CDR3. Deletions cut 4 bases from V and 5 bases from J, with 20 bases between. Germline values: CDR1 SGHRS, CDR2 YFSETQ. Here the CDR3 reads CASSPDSGLDGDTQYF. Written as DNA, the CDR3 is TGCGCCAGCAGCCCGGACAGCGGCCTCGATGGAGATACGCAGTATTTT.

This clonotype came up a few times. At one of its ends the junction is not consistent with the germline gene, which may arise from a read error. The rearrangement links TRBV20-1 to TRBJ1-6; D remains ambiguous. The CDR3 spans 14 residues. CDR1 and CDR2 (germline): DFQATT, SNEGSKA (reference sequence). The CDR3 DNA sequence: TGCAGAGCTAGCGTGCGTGGCTATAATTCACCCCTCCACTTT. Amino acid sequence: CRASVRGYNSPLHF.

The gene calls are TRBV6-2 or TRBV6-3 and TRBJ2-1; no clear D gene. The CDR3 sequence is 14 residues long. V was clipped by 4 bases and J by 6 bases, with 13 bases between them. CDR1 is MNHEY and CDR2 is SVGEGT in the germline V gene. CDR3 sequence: CASSFPPGRNEQFF. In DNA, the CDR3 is TGTGCCAGCAGTTTCCCCCCGGGCCGCAATGAGCAGTTCTTC.

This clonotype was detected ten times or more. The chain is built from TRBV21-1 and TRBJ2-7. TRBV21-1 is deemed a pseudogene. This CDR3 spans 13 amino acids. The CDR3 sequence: CASSKATNYEQYF. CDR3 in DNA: TGTGCCAGCAGCAAAGCGACTAACTACGAGCAGTACTTC.

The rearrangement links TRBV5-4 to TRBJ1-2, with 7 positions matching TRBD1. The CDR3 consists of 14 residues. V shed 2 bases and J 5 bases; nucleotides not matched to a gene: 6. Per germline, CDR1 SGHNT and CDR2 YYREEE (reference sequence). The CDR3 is CASSFRTGSYGYTF. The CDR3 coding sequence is TGTGCCAGCAGCTTTCGGACAGGATCTTATGGCTACACCTTC.

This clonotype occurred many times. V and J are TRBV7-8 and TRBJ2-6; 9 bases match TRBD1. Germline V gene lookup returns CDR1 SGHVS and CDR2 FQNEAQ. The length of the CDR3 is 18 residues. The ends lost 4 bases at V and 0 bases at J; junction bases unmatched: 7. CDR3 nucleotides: TGTGCCAGCAGCTCGAATCCGGACAGGGGCTCTGGGGCCAACGTCCTGACTTTC. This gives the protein CASSSNPDRGSGANVLTF.

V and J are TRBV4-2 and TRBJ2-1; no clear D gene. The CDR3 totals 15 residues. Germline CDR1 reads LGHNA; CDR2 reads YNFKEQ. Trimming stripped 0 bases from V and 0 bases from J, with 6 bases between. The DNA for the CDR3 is TGTGCCAGCAGCCAAGAGACCGGCTCCTACAATGAGCAGTTCTTC. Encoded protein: CASSQETGSYNEQFF.

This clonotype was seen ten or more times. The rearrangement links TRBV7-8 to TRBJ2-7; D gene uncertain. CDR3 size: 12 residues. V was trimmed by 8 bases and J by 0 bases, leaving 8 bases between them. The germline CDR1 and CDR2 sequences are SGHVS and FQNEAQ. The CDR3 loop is CASGVASYEQYV. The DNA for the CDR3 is TGTGCCAGCGGTGTAGCCTCCTACGAGCAGTACGTC.

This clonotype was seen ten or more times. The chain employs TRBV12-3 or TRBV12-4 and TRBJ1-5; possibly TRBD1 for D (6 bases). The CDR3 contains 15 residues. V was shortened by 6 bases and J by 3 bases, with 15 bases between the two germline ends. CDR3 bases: TGTGCCAGCAGAGCCGGGACACTCGTCAATCAGCCCCAGCATTTT. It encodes CASRAGTLVNQPQHF.

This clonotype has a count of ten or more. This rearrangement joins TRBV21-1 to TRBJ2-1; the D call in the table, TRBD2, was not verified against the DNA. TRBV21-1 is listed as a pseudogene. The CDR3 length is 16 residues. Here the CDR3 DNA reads TGTGCCAGCAGCAATTTAGCGGGGACCTCCTACAATGAGCAGTTCTTC. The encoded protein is CASSNLAGTSYNEQFF.

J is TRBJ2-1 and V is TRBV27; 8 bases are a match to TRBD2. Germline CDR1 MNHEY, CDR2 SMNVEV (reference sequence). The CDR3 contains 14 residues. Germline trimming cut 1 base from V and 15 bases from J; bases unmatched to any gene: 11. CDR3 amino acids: CASSLWSGGYGAFF. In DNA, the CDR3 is TGTGCCAGCAGTTTATGGTCGGGAGGGTACGGGGCGTTCTTC.

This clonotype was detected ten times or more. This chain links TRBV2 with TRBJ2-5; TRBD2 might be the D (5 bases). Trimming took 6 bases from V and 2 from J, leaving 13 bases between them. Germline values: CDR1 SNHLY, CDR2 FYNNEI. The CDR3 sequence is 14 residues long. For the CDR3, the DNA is TGTGCCAGCAGCCGACTAACACCACAAGAGACCCAGTACTTC. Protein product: CASSRLTPQETQYF.

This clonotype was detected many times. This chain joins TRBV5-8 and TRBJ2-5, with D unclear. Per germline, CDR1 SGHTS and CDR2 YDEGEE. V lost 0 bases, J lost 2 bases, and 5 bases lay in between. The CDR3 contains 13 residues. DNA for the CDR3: TGTGCCAGCAGCTTGGTGGGGCAAGAGACCCAGTACTTC. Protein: CASSLVGQETQYF.

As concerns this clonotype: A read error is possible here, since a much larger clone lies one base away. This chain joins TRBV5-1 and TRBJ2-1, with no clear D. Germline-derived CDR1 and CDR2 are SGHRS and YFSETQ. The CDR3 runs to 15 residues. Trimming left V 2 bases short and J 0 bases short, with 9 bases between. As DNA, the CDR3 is TGCGCCAGCAGCTTCGTAAGGAGCTCCTACAATGAGCAGTTCTTC. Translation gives CASSFVRSSYNEQFF.

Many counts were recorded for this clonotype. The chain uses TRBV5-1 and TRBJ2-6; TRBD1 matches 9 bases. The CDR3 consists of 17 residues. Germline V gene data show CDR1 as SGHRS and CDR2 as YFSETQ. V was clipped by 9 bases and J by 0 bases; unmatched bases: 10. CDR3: CANQDRGPFSGANVLTF. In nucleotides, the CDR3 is TGCGCCAACCAGGACAGGGGCCCTTTCTCTGGGGCCAACGTCCTGACTTTC.

CDR3 in amino acids: CASSLAARGSHNEQFF. Written as DNA, the CDR3 is TGTGCCAGCAGCTTAGCGGCCCGGGGTAGTCACAATGAGCAGTTCTTC. The V call is TRBV7-2, the J call TRBJ2-1; maybe TRBD2 (5 bases). The V gene's germline CDR1 is SGHTA and CDR2 FQGNSA. CDR3 length: 16 amino acids. V was shortened by 0 bases and J by 5 bases, with 14 bases between the two germline ends.

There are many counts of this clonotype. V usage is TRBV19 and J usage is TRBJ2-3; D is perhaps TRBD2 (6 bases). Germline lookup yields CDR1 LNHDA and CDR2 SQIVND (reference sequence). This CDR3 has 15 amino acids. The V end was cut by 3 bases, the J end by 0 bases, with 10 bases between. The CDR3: CASSIMRGSTDTQYF. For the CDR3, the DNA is TGTGCCAGTAGTATCATGCGGGGCAGCACAGATACGCAGTATTTT.

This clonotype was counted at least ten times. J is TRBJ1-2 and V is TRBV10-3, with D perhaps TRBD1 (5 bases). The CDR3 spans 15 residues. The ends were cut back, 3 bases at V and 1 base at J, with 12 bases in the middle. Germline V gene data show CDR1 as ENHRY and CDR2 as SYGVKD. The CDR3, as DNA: TGTGCCATCAGTGATCCGGGACGGGATAACTATGGCTACACCTTC. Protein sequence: CAISDPGRDNYGYTF.

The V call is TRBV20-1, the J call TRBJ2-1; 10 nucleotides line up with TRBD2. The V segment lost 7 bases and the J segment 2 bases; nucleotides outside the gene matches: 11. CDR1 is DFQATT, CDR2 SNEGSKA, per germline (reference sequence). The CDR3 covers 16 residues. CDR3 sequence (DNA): TGCAGTGTGCCAAATATAGCGGGGGGCGCCTACAATGAGCAGTTCTTC. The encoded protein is CSVPNIAGGAYNEQFF.

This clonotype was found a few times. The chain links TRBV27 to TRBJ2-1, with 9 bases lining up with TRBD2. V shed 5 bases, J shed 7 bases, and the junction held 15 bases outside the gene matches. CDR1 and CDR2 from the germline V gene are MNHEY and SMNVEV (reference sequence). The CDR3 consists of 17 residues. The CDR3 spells CASSRWAGGALGNEQFF. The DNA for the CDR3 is TGTGCCAGCAGTCGCTGGGCGGGGGGGGCCCTTGGGAATGAGCAGTTCTTC.